Listed below are T cell receptor beta chains from one sample, sequenced in a study of cytomegalovirus exposure and HLA in healthy donors. Measured with immunoSEQ multiplex PCR; TCRdb has only the in-frame clones, and not every one. The sample contains some 200,000 clones, more than 75% of which appear only once. Source material: PBMCs. These receptors were obtained from a young man in good health and CMV-seropositive. CDR3s include the opening cysteine and the closing phenylalanine or tryptophan. D genes are given only for firm matches. Size values are once, few and many counts, or a class for expanded clones, and some rows have none.

v_call: TRBV6-5; d_call: -; j_call: TRBJ2-7; cdr3_length: 15; clone_size: -; cdr3_aa: CASSSHQGAWNEQYF; cdr3_nt: TGTGCCAGCAGTTCACACCAAGGGGCGTGGAACGAGCAGTACTTC
v_call: TRBV4-1; d_call: -; j_call: TRBJ1-4; cdr3_length: 14; clone_size: -; cdr3_aa: CASSQLLQGEKLFF; cdr3_nt: TGCGCCAGCAGCCAACTCCTGCAAGGGGAAAAACTGTTTTTT
v_call: TRBV11-3; d_call: TRBD1; j_call: TRBJ2-7; cdr3_length: 16; clone_size: -; cdr3_aa: CASSFSRTGIPYEQYF; cdr3_nt: TGTGCCAGCAGCTTCTCGAGGACAGGGATACCTTACGAGCAGTACTTC
v_call: TRBV7-9; d_call: TRBD2; j_call: TRBJ2-7; cdr3_length: 14; clone_size: -; cdr3_aa: CASSLALTGGRQYF; cdr3_nt: TGTGCCAGCAGCTTAGCGCTAACGGGGGGGCGGCAGTACTTC
v_call: TRBV7-9; d_call: -; j_call: TRBJ2-1; cdr3_length: 11; clone_size: -; cdr3_aa: CASSSEGEQFF; cdr3_nt: TGTGCCAGCAGCTCCGAAGGGGAGCAGTTCTTC
v_call: TRBV9; d_call: -; j_call: TRBJ2-5; cdr3_length: 15; clone_size: -; cdr3_aa: CASSGQGNRQETQYF; cdr3_nt: TGTGCCAGCAGTGGGCAGGGGAACAGACAAGAGACCCAGTACTTC
v_call: TRBV27; d_call: TRBD1; j_call: TRBJ2-4; cdr3_length: 16; clone_size: -; cdr3_aa: CASSPRDRSAKNIQYF; cdr3_nt: TGTGCCAGCAGTCCCCGGGACAGGTCAGCCAAAAACATTCAGTACTTC
v_call: TRBV7-6; d_call: -; j_call: TRBJ1-5; cdr3_length: 14; clone_size: many; cdr3_aa: CASSSRGGMQPQHF; cdr3_nt: TGTGCCAGCAGCTCGAGGGGGGGAATGCAGCCCCAGCATTTT
v_call: TRBV28; d_call: -; j_call: TRBJ1-2; cdr3_length: 16; clone_size: -; cdr3_aa: CASRSRGSGALSGYTF; cdr3_nt: TGTGCCAGCAGGTCCCGGGGGTCCGGGGCACTTTCTGGCTACACCTTC
v_call: TRBV27; d_call: -; j_call: TRBJ1-2; cdr3_length: 14; clone_size: -; cdr3_aa: CASGLLKGSHGYTF; cdr3_nt: TGTGCCAGCGGTTTGCTGAAAGGGAGCCATGGCTACACCTTC
v_call: TRBV4-3; d_call: TRBD1; j_call: TRBJ2-1; cdr3_length: 17; clone_size: few; cdr3_aa: CASSQDPPGQGYNEQFF; cdr3_nt: TGCGCCAGCAGCCAAGATCCCCCGGGACAGGGCTACAATGAGCAGTTCTTC
v_call: TRBV6-1; d_call: TRBD1; j_call: TRBJ2-7; cdr3_length: 14; clone_size: -; cdr3_aa: CASSLQGAVDEQYF; cdr3_nt: TGTGCCAGCAGCCTACAGGGGGCGGTCGACGAGCAGTACTTC
v_call: TRBV11-1; d_call: TRBD1; j_call: TRBJ2-7; cdr3_length: 15; clone_size: few; cdr3_aa: CASSSADRADYEQYF; cdr3_nt: TGTGCCAGCAGTTCTGCGGACAGGGCAGACTACGAGCAGTACTTC
v_call: TRBV28; d_call: TRBD1; j_call: TRBJ1-1; cdr3_length: 15; clone_size: -; cdr3_aa: CASSSPGTGNTEAFF; cdr3_nt: TGTGCCAGCAGCTCCCCAGGGACAGGGAACACTGAAGCTTTCTTT
v_call: TRBV19; d_call: -; j_call: TRBJ2-5; cdr3_length: 16; clone_size: medium-sized; cdr3_aa: CASSIKRTEYQETQYF; cdr3_nt: TGTGCCAGTAGTATTAAGAGGACAGAGTACCAAGAGACCCAGTACTTC
v_call: TRBV5-1; d_call: -; j_call: TRBJ1-1; cdr3_length: 13; clone_size: -; cdr3_aa: CASSLQSGTEAFF; cdr3_nt: TGCGCCAGCAGCTTACAGTCGGGCACTGAAGCTTTCTTT
v_call: TRBV29-1; d_call: -; j_call: TRBJ2-5; cdr3_length: 16; clone_size: once; cdr3_aa: CSVETLTDFEGETQYF; cdr3_nt: TGCAGCGTTGAAACCCTGACAGACTTCGAGGGGGAGACCCAGTACTTC
v_call: TRBV11-2; d_call: -; j_call: TRBJ2-5; cdr3_length: 12; clone_size: -; cdr3_aa: CASRISLETQYF; cdr3_nt: TGTGCCAGCAGAATCTCATTGGAGACCCAGTACTTC
v_call: TRBV6-4; d_call: -; j_call: TRBJ2-3; cdr3_length: 10; clone_size: -; cdr3_aa: CASREDTQYF; cdr3_nt: TGTGCCAGCAGAGAAGATACGCAGTATTTT
v_call: TRBV9; d_call: TRBD1; j_call: TRBJ2-7; cdr3_length: 16; clone_size: -; cdr3_aa: CASSHPSGTETYEQYF; cdr3_nt: TGTGCCAGCAGCCACCCATCCGGGACAGAAACTTACGAGCAGTACTTC
v_call: TRBV29-1; d_call: -; j_call: TRBJ1-1; cdr3_length: 14; clone_size: -; cdr3_aa: CSVEYRSENTEAFF; cdr3_nt: TGCAGCGTTGAATACAGATCAGAAAACACTGAAGCTTTCTTT
v_call: TRBV11-2; d_call: TRBD1; j_call: TRBJ2-7; cdr3_length: 14; clone_size: once; cdr3_aa: CASSLGGGVDEQYF; cdr3_nt: TGTGCCAGCAGCTTAGGAGGGGGCGTGGACGAGCAGTACTTC
v_call: TRBV7-9; d_call: -; j_call: TRBJ1-1; cdr3_length: 14; clone_size: -; cdr3_aa: CASSLRSQNTEAFF; cdr3_nt: TGTGCCAGCAGCTTACGCTCGCAAAACACTGAAGCTTTCTTT
v_call: TRBV6-5; d_call: TRBD2; j_call: TRBJ2-7; cdr3_length: 14; clone_size: -; cdr3_aa: CASSYAGRDYEQYF; cdr3_nt: TGTGCCAGCAGTTATGCCGGGAGGGACTACGAGCAGTACTTC
v_call: TRBV4-2; d_call: -; j_call: TRBJ2-3; cdr3_length: 16; clone_size: -; cdr3_aa: CASSQDSPSGTDTQYF; cdr3_nt: TGTGCCAGCAGCCAAGATTCCCCTAGCGGCACAGATACGCAGTATTTT
v_call: TRBV7-2; d_call: -; j_call: TRBJ2-7; cdr3_length: 15; clone_size: -; cdr3_aa: CASSLGTLSSYEQYF; cdr3_nt: TGTGCCAGCAGCTTAGGGACGCTGAGCTCCTACGAGCAGTACTTC
v_call: TRBV9; d_call: TRBD2; j_call: TRBJ2-3; cdr3_length: 16; clone_size: -; cdr3_aa: CASSLRTSEELDTQYF; cdr3_nt: TGTGCCAGCAGCCTCCGGACTAGCGAGGAGTTAGATACGCAGTATTTT
v_call: TRBV15; d_call: -; j_call: TRBJ1-5; cdr3_length: 15; clone_size: -; cdr3_aa: CATSRDRGRNQPQHF; cdr3_nt: TGTGCCACCAGCAGAGATCGGGGACGCAATCAGCCCCAGCATTTT
v_call: TRBV27; d_call: -; j_call: TRBJ2-2; cdr3_length: 16; clone_size: -; cdr3_aa: CASSFRVFKNTGELFF; cdr3_nt: TGTGCCAGCAGTTTTAGGGTTTTTAAGAACACCGGGGAGCTGTTTTTT
v_call: TRBV5-1; d_call: -; j_call: TRBJ1-6; cdr3_length: 15; clone_size: once; cdr3_aa: CASSSGGVYNSPLHF; cdr3_nt: TGCGCCAGCAGCTCTGGCGGGGTGTATAATTCACCCCTCCACTTT
v_call: TRBV18; d_call: TRBD2; j_call: TRBJ2-3; cdr3_length: 14; clone_size: -; cdr3_aa: CASSLAVGGDTQYF; cdr3_nt: TGTGCCAGCTCTTTGGCCGTCGGGGGGGATACGCAGTATTTT
v_call: TRBV27; d_call: -; j_call: TRBJ2-7; cdr3_length: 15; clone_size: -; cdr3_aa: CASSLSRVLRDEQYF; cdr3_nt: TGTGCCAGCAGTTTATCGAGGGTCCTAAGGGACGAGCAGTACTTC
v_call: TRBV29-1; d_call: -; j_call: TRBJ2-6; cdr3_length: 15; clone_size: -; cdr3_aa: CSVDTGGLGANVLTF; cdr3_nt: TGCAGCGTTGATACGGGTGGGCTTGGGGCCAACGTCCTGACTTTC
v_call: TRBV11-3; d_call: TRBD1; j_call: TRBJ2-5; cdr3_length: 16; clone_size: -; cdr3_aa: CASSLGIQGSQETQYF; cdr3_nt: TGTGCCAGCAGCTTAGGTATACAGGGGTCCCAAGAGACCCAGTACTTC
v_call: TRBV6-5; d_call: -; j_call: TRBJ1-2; cdr3_length: 13; clone_size: few; cdr3_aa: CASSRGTSDGYTF; cdr3_nt: TGTGCCAGCAGTCGGGGGACATCGGATGGCTACACCTTC
v_call: TRBV29-1; d_call: TRBD2; j_call: TRBJ2-7; cdr3_length: 16; clone_size: -; cdr3_aa: CSVEELAGSSSYEQYF; cdr3_nt: TGCAGCGTTGAAGAACTAGCGGGGTCGAGCTCCTACGAGCAGTACTTC
v_call: TRBV5-6; d_call: -; j_call: TRBJ2-3; cdr3_length: 14; clone_size: -; cdr3_aa: CASSPGQFWDTQYF; cdr3_nt: TGTGCCAGCAGTCCAGGACAGTTTTGGGATACGCAGTATTTT
v_call: TRBV9; d_call: TRBD2; j_call: TRBJ2-1; cdr3_length: 16; clone_size: -; cdr3_aa: CASSVVGTSGYNEQFF; cdr3_nt: TGTGCCAGCAGCGTAGTTGGGACTAGCGGATACAATGAGCAGTTCTTC
v_call: TRBV11-3; d_call: -; j_call: TRBJ1-2; cdr3_length: 13; clone_size: few; cdr3_aa: CASSLNVGRGYTF; cdr3_nt: TGTGCCAGCAGCTTAAATGTAGGGCGTGGCTACACCTTC
v_call: TRBV18; d_call: -; j_call: TRBJ1-4; cdr3_length: 14; clone_size: -; cdr3_aa: CASSLSGSNEKLFF; cdr3_nt: TGTGCCAGCTCTCTATCGGGCAGTAATGAAAAACTGTTTTTT
v_call: TRBV7-3; d_call: -; j_call: TRBJ2-1; cdr3_length: 13; clone_size: -; cdr3_aa: CASSKGHTNEQFF; cdr3_nt: TGTGCCAGCAGCAAGGGACACACCAATGAGCAGTTCTTC
v_call: TRBV18; d_call: TRBD1; j_call: TRBJ1-1; cdr3_length: 12; clone_size: -; cdr3_aa: CASSIDRVEAFF; cdr3_nt: TGTGCCAGCTCGATTGACAGGGTTGAAGCTTTCTTT
v_call: TRBV5-6; d_call: -; j_call: TRBJ1-3; cdr3_length: 16; clone_size: once; cdr3_aa: CASSLPDRVSGNTIYF; cdr3_nt: TGTGCCAGCAGCTTGCCAGACCGGGTTTCTGGAAACACCATATATTTT
v_call: TRBV6-5; d_call: TRBD1; j_call: TRBJ1-6; cdr3_length: 15; clone_size: -; cdr3_aa: CASRLQGSYNSPLHF; cdr3_nt: TGTGCCAGCAGGTTACAGGGGTCCTATAATTCACCCCTCCACTTT
v_call: TRBV4-1; d_call: -; j_call: TRBJ1-1; cdr3_length: 15; clone_size: -; cdr3_aa: CASSQTSTGGTEAFF; cdr3_nt: TGCGCCAGCAGCCAGACATCTACCGGGGGAACTGAAGCTTTCTTT
v_call: TRBV28; d_call: TRBD1; j_call: TRBJ2-7; cdr3_length: 13; clone_size: -; cdr3_aa: CASQGQGFHEQYF; cdr3_nt: TGTGCCTCCCAGGGACAGGGGTTCCACGAGCAGTACTTC
v_call: TRBV6-5; d_call: -; j_call: TRBJ1-1; cdr3_length: 15; clone_size: -; cdr3_aa: CASSYWGVKNTEAFF; cdr3_nt: TGTGCCAGCAGTTACTGGGGAGTAAAGAACACTGAAGCTTTCTTT
v_call: TRBV4-3; d_call: -; j_call: TRBJ1-1; cdr3_length: 15; clone_size: few; cdr3_aa: CASSQDFGGSGEAFF; cdr3_nt: TGCGCCAGCAGCCAAGATTTCGGGGGCTCAGGTGAAGCTTTCTTT